This TCR beta chain came from a study of cytomegalovirus exposure and HLA in healthy donors. PCR employed 60 Vbeta and 13 Jbeta primers. The repertoire was sequenced with immunoSEQ multiplex PCR; TCRdb's copy has only in-frame clones and lacks some. The data hold about 64,000 clones, with 85% observed a single time. Trimming pared 3 bases from V and 6 bases from J, leaving 14 bases between. The CDR3 loop spans 15 amino acids. Germline V gene data show CDR1 as LGHNA and CDR2 as YNFKEQ. Material: PBMCs. The rearrangement links TRBV4-2 to TRBJ2-2; no firm D call. This TCR was recovered from a female donor in good health and CMV-seronegative. The CDR3 coding sequence is TGTGCCAGCAGCCAGTACCCCCCGGTTGCCGGGGAGCTGTTTTTT. Translated, it gives CASSQYPPVAGELFF.